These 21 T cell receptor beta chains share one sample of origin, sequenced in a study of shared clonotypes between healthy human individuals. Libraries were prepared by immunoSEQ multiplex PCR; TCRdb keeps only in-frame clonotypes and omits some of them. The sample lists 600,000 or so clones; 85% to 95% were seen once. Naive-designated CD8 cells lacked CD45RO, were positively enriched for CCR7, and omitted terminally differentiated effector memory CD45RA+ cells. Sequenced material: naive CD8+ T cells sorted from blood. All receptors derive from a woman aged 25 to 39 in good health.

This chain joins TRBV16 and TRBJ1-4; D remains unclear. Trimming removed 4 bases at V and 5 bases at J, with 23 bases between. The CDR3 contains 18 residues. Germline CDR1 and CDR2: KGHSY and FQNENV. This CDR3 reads CASSLIIRGTKENEKLFF. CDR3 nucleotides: TGTGCCAGCAGCCTGATCATTCGGGGAACGAAGGAAAATGAAAAACTGTTTTTT.

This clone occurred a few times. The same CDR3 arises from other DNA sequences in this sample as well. The CDR3 bases are TGCGCCAGCAGTGTGGACAGTACCTACGAGCAGTACTTC. Amino acids: CASSVDSTYEQYF. This chain joins TRBV10-2 and TRBJ2-7, with D perhaps TRBD1 (6 bases). Germline V gene lookup returns CDR1 WSHSY and CDR2 SAAADI. The ends were cut back, 4 bases at V and 2 bases at J, with 9 bases in the middle. This CDR3 has 13 residues.

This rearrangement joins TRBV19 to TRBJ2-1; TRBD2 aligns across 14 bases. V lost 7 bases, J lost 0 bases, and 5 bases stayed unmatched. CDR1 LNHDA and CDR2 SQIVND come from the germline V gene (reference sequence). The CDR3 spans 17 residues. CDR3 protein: CASMGTSGSPSYNEQFF. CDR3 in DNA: TGTGCCAGTATGGGGACTAGCGGGAGCCCCTCCTACAATGAGCAGTTCTTC.

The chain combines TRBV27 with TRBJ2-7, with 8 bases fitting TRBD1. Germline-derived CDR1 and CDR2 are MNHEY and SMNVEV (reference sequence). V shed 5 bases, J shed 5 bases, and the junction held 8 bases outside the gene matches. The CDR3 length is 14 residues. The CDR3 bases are TGTGCCAGCAGTAGCGGTCAGGGGGCCGACGAGCAGTACTTC. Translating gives CASSSGQGADEQYF.

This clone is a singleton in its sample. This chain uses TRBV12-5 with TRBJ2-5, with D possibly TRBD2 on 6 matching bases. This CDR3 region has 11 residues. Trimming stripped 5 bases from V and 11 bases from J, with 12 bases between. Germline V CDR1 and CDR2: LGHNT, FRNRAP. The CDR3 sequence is CASGVGTSQYF. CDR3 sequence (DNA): TGTGCTAGTGGTGTTGGGACTTCTCAGTACTTC.

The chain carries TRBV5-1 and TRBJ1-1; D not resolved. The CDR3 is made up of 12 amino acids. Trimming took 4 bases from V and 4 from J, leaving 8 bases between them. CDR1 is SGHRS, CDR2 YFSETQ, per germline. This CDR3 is CASSGEVTEAFF. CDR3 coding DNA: TGCGCCAGCAGCGGCGAGGTCACTGAAGCTTTCTTT. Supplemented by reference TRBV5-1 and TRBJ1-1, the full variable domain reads KAGVTQTPRYLIKTRGQQVTLSCSPISGHRSVSWYQQTPGQGLQFLFEYFSETQRNKGNFPGRFSGRQFSNSRSEMNVSTLELGDSALYLCASSGEVTEAFFGQGTRLTVV.

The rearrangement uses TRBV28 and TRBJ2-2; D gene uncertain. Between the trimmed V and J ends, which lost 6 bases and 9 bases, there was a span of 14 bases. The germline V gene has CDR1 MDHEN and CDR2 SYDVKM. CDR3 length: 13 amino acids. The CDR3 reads CASSPPARWELFF. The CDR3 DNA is TGTGCCAGCAGCCCCCCGGCTAGATGGGAGCTGTTTTTT.

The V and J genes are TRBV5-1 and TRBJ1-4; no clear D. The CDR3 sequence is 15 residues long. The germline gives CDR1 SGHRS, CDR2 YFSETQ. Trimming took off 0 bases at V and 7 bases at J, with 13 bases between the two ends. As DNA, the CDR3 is TGCGCCAGCAGCTTGGAAGGGTACGAGGGTGAAAAACTGTTTTTT. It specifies CASSLEGYEGEKLFF.

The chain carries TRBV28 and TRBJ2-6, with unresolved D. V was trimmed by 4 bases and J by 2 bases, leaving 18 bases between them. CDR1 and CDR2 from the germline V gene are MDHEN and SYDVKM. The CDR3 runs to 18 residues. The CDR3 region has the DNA TGTGCCAGCAGTTCCTCGACGGCGACGGTTGCTGGGGCCAACGTCCTGACTTTC. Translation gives CASSSSTATVAGANVLTF.

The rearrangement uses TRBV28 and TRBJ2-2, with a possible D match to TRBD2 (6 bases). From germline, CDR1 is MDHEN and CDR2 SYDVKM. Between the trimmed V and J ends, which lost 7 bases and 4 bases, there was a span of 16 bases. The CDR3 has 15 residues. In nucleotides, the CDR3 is TGTGCCAGCAATTCATACGGGAGTTTCACCGGGGAGCTGTTTTTT. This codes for CASNSYGSFTGELFF.

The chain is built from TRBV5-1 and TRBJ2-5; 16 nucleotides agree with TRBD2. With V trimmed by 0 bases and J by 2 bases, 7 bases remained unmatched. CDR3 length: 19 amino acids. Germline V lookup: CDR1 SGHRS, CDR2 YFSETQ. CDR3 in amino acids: CASSLAGLAGGPLQETQYF. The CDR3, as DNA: TGCGCCAGCAGCTTGGCGGGACTAGCGGGAGGGCCTTTACAAGAGACCCAGTACTTC.

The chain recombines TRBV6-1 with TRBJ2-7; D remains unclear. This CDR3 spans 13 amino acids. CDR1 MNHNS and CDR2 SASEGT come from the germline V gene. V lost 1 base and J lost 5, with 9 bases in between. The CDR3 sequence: CASSEGWANEQYF. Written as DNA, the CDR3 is TGTGCCAGCAGTGAAGGGTGGGCGAACGAGCAGTACTTC.

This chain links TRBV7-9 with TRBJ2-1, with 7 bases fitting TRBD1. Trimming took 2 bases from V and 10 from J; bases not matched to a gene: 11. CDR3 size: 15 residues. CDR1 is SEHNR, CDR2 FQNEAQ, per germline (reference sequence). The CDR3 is CASSLSRQGIGEQFF. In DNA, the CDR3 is TGTGCCAGCAGCTTATCTCGACAGGGAATAGGGGAGCAGTTCTTC.

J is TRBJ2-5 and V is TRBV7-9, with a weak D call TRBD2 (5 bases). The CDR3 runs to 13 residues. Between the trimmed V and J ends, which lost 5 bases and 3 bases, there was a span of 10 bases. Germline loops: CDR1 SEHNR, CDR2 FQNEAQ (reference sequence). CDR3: CASSPDGEETQYF. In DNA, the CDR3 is TGTGCCAGCAGCCCCGACGGGGAAGAGACCCAGTACTTC.

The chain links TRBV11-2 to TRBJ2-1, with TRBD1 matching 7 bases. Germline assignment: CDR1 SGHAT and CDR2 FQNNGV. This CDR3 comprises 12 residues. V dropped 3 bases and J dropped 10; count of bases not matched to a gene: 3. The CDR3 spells CASSFTGAEQFF. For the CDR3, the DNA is TGTGCCAGCAGCTTTACAGGGGCCGAGCAGTTCTTC.

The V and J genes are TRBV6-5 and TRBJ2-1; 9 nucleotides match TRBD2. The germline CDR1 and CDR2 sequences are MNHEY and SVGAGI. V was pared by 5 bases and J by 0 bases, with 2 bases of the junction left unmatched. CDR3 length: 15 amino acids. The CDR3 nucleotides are TGTGCCAGCAGTGTTAGCGGGAGCTCCTACAATGAGCAGTTCTTC. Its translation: CASSVSGSSYNEQFF.

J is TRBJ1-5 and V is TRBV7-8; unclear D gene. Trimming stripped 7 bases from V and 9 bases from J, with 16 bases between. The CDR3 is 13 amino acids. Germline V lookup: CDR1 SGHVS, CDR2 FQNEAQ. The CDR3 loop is CASTSGGSGPQHF. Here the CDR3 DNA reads TGTGCCAGCACCTCCGGTGGGAGCGGGCCCCAGCATTTT.

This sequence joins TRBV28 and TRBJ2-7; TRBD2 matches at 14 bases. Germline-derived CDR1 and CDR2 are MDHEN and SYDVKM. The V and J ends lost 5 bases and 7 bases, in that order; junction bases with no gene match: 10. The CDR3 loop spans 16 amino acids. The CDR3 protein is CASSPLTSGRAWEQYF. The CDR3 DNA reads TGTGCCAGCAGTCCACTGACTAGCGGGAGGGCCTGGGAGCAGTACTTC.

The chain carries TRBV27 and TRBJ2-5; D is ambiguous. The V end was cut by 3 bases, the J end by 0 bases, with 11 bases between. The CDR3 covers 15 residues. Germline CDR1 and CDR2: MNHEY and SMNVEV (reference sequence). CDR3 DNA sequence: TGTGCCAGCAGTTTTAACCCCGGGTACCAAGAGACCCAGTACTTC. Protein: CASSFNPGYQETQYF.

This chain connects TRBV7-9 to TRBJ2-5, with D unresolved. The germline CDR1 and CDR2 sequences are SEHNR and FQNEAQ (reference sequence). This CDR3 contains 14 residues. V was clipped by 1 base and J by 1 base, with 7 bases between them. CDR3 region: CASSLGTVQETQYF. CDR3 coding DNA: TGTGCCAGCAGCTTAGGAACAGTCCAAGAGACCCAGTACTTC.

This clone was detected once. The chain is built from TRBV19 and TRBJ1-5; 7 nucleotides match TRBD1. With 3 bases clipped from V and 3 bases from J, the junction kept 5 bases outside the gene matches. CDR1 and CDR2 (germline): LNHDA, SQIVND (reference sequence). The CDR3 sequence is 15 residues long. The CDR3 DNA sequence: TGTGCCAGTAGTATCCGGGACAGTAACAATCAGCCCCAGCATTTT. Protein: CASSIRDSNNQPQHF.